The T cell receptor (beta chain) described here comes from a study of ipilimumab plus nivolumab after autologous stem cell transplantation. Study-wide context: Median doses per patient: about 5 ipilimumab, seven to nine nivolumab. Both relapsed and primary refractory DLBCL were included. Study-wide results and caveats: Per the authors, repertoire, Treg and microbiota data justify further study.

Germline loops: CDR1 PRHDT, CDR2 FYEKMQ (reference sequence). V gave up 0 bases and J gave up 4 bases, with 12 bases separating them. CDR3 size: 15 residues. Profiling relied on immunoSEQ multiplex PCR, and the TCRdb table lists in-frame clones only, not all of them. The sample has 15,000 to 20,000 clones; over 60% are singletons. In the case of this clone: Its matching antigen is unknown.

This chain uses TRBV13 with TRBJ1-1; D is unclear. Sequenced here: PBMCs, sampled in a trial of ipilimumab plus nivolumab as post-transplant consolidation. This receptor was identified in a male donor with diffuse large B-cell lymphoma. The chain's CDR3 is CASSLGRGSATEAFF. The CDR3 bases are TGTGCCAGCAGCTTAGGACGGGGTTCCGCCACTGAAGCTTTCTTT. The whole variable domain, filled in from reference TRBV13 and TRBJ1-1, reads AAGVIQSPRHLIKEKRETATLKCYPIPRHDTVYWYQQGPGQDPQFLISFYEKMQSDKGSIPDRFSAQQFSDYHSELNMSSLELGDSALYFCASSLGRGSATEAFFGQGTRLTVV.